This T cell receptor beta chain originates from a study of blood T cell repertoires in COVID-19 (dated by TCRdb to 2020 to 2021). Regarding the complete study: Collaborator samples came from the United States, Italy and Spain and covered acute and convalescent phases of COVID-19. The material from the prospective study consisted of cDNA or gDNA derived from T cells, B-cell-depleted T cells, or PBMCs. The dataset comprised deeply sampled blood TCRbeta repertoires from subjects exposed to, actively infected with, or recovered from COVID-19. The repertoires were released in a freely available public database meant as a resource for research on the immune response to SARS-CoV-2. Samples came from the ongoing ImmuneRACE study (first 160 participants) plus 1,254 subjects from 6 global collaborators. Sample metadata almost always included a de-identified subject ID, COVID-19 status, age in years and sex. Where available, HLA class I and class II types were obtained from metadata supplied by the sample provider rather than from assay-based typing. Overall study outcomes, separate from this receptor: The quantity of clinical and demographic metadata differed by source and by participant and was supplied without curation.

Of note for this clone: Its binding antigen is unknown. Qualities for individual bases were not recorded, and no much larger clone is one base off.

TCRbeta CDR3 regions were amplified from genomic DNA by means of the immunoSEQ Assay, a bias-controlled multiplex PCR. The study's processing was this. Nucleated cell counts per sample were estimated from amplification of reference gene primers within the assay. Sequence reads were collapsed and filtered to measure the absolute abundance of every unique TCRbeta CDR3 rearrangement. Productive Simpson clonality was computed per sample as the square root of Simpson's diversity index over productive rearrangements. The source is immuneACCESS, and TCRdb retained only in-frame sequences with V and J called. Part of the clones is not carried over; for the studies checked, unresolved V genes explain less than half of this, and the remainder is unexplained. For V, J and clone size, that table is used; D and trimming come from the DNA. The sample table lists approximately 190,000 clones, 82% of them with a count of one. The ten biggest clones cover less than 5.5% of the sample.

V is clipped by 5 bases and J by 13 bases, and the sequence between their germline boundaries is 12 bases long. From the cysteine up to the phenylalanine, the CDR3 has a length of 11 residues. The read is trimmed to its CDR3 DNA, 33 bases read in frame from base 1. According to the germline V gene (reference sequence), CDR1 reads MNHEY and CDR2 reads SMNVEV. Enrolling through a virtual design, the prospective study's participants ranged in age from about 18 to 89 years and lived across roughly 23 United States geographic areas. In the prospective study, participants were assigned to cohorts based on the clinical history participants reported in a screening survey and a study questionnaire. In the prospective study, whole blood, serum and a nasopharyngeal or oropharyngeal swab were collected from each participant by mobile phlebotomists. Additional blood draws and questionnaires over an approximately two-month period could optionally be provided by prospective study participants. Before DNA extraction, prospective study blood samples were shipped either frozen or at room temperature.

This TCR was sampled from a woman aged 55 to 70 with acute COVID-19. The sequenced sample consisted of PBMCs or T cells enriched from blood (not recorded which). This receptor chain uses TRBV27 and TRBJ2-1; possibly the D gene is TRBD1, per 6 matching bases. The CDR3 here reads CASSPGRGQFF. The sequence in DNA is TGTGCCAGCAGTCCTGGCAGGGGACAGTTCTTC.